The clone carrying this TCR beta chain was seen just once. Germline CDR1 and CDR2: SGHRS and YFSETQ. The junction had 9 bases not matched to a gene; V was cut back by 1 base and J by 1 base. The CDR3 consists of 18 residues. Profiling relied on immunoSEQ multiplex PCR, and the TCRdb table lists in-frame clones only, not all of them. The sample lists 65,000 to 85,000 clones, around 90% occurring once. This entry belongs to a study of T cell changes during pregnancy in multiple sclerosis. This clonotype originated in a female donor with multiple sclerosis, enrolled in a pregnancy study. The chain is built from TRBV5-1 and TRBJ2-7; 12 bases are shared with TRBD2. This specimen was CD4+ T cells from peripheral blood mononuclear cells, taken after pregnancy. CDR3 bases: TGCGCCAGCAGCTTGAGGTCTAGCGGGAGGGCCTTGTCCTACGAGCAGTACTTC. Translated, it gives CASSLRSSGRALSYEQYF.